This T cell receptor beta chain appears in the sequencing data of a study of blood T cells in healthy people across ages. This clonotype was detected a few times. Through a sample-barcoded 5' primer and a J-beta primer mix, a second PCR was run for roughly 6 to 12 cycles. TCRdb itself ran the 5' RACE reads through MiXCR, one entry per CDR3 protein. The sample carries hundreds of thousands of distinct CDR3 sequences, around 25% recorded once. This CDR3 comprises 18 residues. The germline V and J ends were trimmed by 4 bases and 3 bases, with 22 bases remaining between them. CDR1 and CDR2 (germline): LNHNV, YYDKDF (reference sequence). The data also belong to a second study, concerning T cells of mothers and their children. This second study says: Related and unrelated pairs show TCR recombination output that thymic selection shapes similarly. The authors found no persistent microchimeric T cell clones.

The material sequenced was blood. The clonotype originates from a boy aged 10-17 years in good health. The V gene is TRBV15, the J gene TRBJ2-1; D gene uncertain. This chain's CDR3 is CATSTAGFISGDYNEQFF. The CDR3 bases are TGTGCCACCAGCACCGCCGGGTTTATTTCAGGTGACTACAATGAGCAGTTCTTC.